These 12 T cell receptor beta chains share one sample of origin, sequenced in a study of blood T cell repertoires in COVID-19. Method: immunoSEQ multiplex PCR; TCRdb's copy keeps in-frame clones and lacks some. Here the sample spans about 50,000 clones, around nine tenths being singletons. Sequencing used peripheral blood. The receptors derive from a human donor in a cohort sampled during active COVID-19.

Concerning this clone: This specimen includes other DNA sequences encoding the same CDR3. The chain recombines TRBV11-2 with TRBJ2-5, with D hard to call. The CDR3 runs 17 residues. Trimming shortened V by 2 bases and J by 2 bases, and 18 bases separated the two germline ends. Germline V gene data show CDR1 as SGHAT and CDR2 as FQNNGV. CDR3 in DNA: TGTGCCAGCAGCTTATTGTCTCCCAGGAACATTCAAGAGACCCAGTACTTC. This gives the protein CASSLLSPRNIQETQYF. Using reference TRBV11-2 and TRBJ2-5 for the parts outside the CDR3, the full variable domain is EAGVAQSPRYKIIEKRQSVAFWCNPISGHATLYWYQQILGQGPKLLIQFQNNGVVDDSQLPKDRFSAERLKGVDSTLKIQPAKLEDSAVYLCASSLLSPRNIQETQYFGPGTRLLVL.

In its sample, this clone was seen once. The J gene is TRBJ2-7, the V gene TRBV28, with 8 bases aligning to TRBD1. With V trimmed by 6 bases and J by 2 bases, 6 bases remained unmatched. Germline values: CDR1 MDHEN, CDR2 SYDVKM. The CDR3 is 14 amino acids. CDR3 DNA sequence: TGTGCCAGCAGCAACAGGGGGATGCCCTACGAGCAGTACTTC. This sequence encodes CASSNRGMPYEQYF.

The rearrangement joins TRBV27 to TRBJ1-1; D remains ambiguous. The CDR3 covers 14 residues. Germline loops: CDR1 MNHEY, CDR2 SMNVEV (reference sequence). The V gene lost 4 bases and the J gene lost 2 bases, with 11 bases spanning the gap. The CDR3 region is CASSSGYFNTEAFF. The DNA of the CDR3 is TGTGCCAGCAGTTCGGGGTATTTCAACACTGAAGCTTTCTTT.

The chain has TRBV20-1 and TRBJ2-5, with TRBD2 as a possible D gene (5 bases). The V gene lost 3 bases and the J gene lost 5 bases, with 13 bases spanning the gap. The CDR3 is 13 amino acids. Germline CDR1 and CDR2: DFQATT and SNEGSKA (reference sequence). The chain's CDR3 is CSASPELVETQYF. In nucleotides, the CDR3 is TGCAGTGCTAGTCCGGAACTAGTCGAGACCCAGTACTTC.

The V and J genes are TRBV6-5 and TRBJ2-2; TRBD1 agrees at 7 bases. J gave up 3 bases and V 2 bases, and 3 bases lay outside the gene matches. The CDR3 is made up of 15 amino acids. In germline, CDR1 is MNHEY, CDR2 SVGAGI. CDR3 DNA: TGTGCCAGCAGTTACACGGGACAGTACACCGGGGAGCTGTTTTTT. It translates to CASSYTGQYTGELFF.

CDR3 in DNA: TGCGCCAGCAGCGGCGACGGCGGGATTAATTCACCCCTCCACTTT. Translating it yields CASSGDGGINSPLHF. The chain uses TRBV5-1 and TRBJ1-6; D gene ambiguous. V lost 4 bases and J lost 6, with 14 bases in between. Germline assignment: CDR1 SGHRS and CDR2 YFSETQ. This CDR3 region has 15 residues. The full variable domain, rest sourced from reference TRBV5-1 and TRBJ1-6, is KAGVTQTPRYLIKTRGQQVTLSCSPISGHRSVSWYQQTPGQGLQFLFEYFSETQRNKGNFPGRFSGRQFSNSRSEMNVSTLELGDSALYLCASSGDGGINSPLHFGNGTRLTVT.

This sequence joins TRBV10-2 and TRBJ1-5, with D possibly matching TRBD1 (5 bases). V dropped 0 bases and J dropped 7 bases, with 10 bases sitting between them. The CDR3 has 14 residues. Germline V gene sequence: CDR1 WSHSY, CDR2 SAAADI. In nucleotides, the CDR3 is TGCGCCAGCAGTGAGTCGGGGGGAGGGCAGCCCCAGCATTTT. The encoded protein is CASSESGGGQPQHF.

The chain couples TRBV28 to TRBJ2-7, with a possible D match to TRBD1 (5 bases). CDR1 is MDHEN and CDR2 is SYDVKM in the germline V gene. Trimming cost V 6 bases and J 1 base, with 16 bases left between them. This CDR3 spans 15 amino acids. The chain's CDR3 is CASRGVSRGSYEQYF. The DNA for the CDR3 is TGTGCCAGCAGAGGGGTCTCTAGGGGATCCTACGAGCAGTACTTC.

The chain is built from TRBV28 and TRBJ1-4; 8 bases fit TRBD1. The CDR3 is 16 residues long. V shed 6 bases and J 0 bases; nucleotides not matched to a gene: 6. From germline, CDR1 is MDHEN and CDR2 SYDVKM. CDR3 residues: CASSYDRGSTNEKLFF. The CDR3 nucleotides read TGTGCCAGCAGCTATGACAGGGGTTCAACTAATGAAAAACTGTTTTTT.

This clone was recorded only once. The V gene is TRBV24-1, the J gene TRBJ2-3; maybe TRBD2 (5 bases). Trimming removed 7 bases from V and 5 bases from J, with 18 bases in between. Germline V gene lookup returns CDR1 KGHDR and CDR2 SFDVKD. CDR3 length equals 15 residues. This chain's CDR3 is CATSRTPGDGDTQYF. The CDR3 bases are TGTGCCACCAGCCGGACTCCCGGCGATGGAGATACGCAGTATTTT.

This chain joins TRBV28 and TRBJ2-7; perhaps TRBD2 as D (6 bases). The germline gives CDR1 MDHEN, CDR2 SYDVKM. The germline V and J ends were trimmed by 9 bases and 3 bases, with 18 bases remaining between them. The CDR3 is made up of 14 amino acids. This chain's CDR3 is CASSTDGGNYEQYF. In nucleotides, the CDR3 is TGTGCCAGTAGCACCGACGGCGGGAACTACGAGCAGTACTTC.

This clone was observed a handful of times. The rearrangement joins TRBV18 to TRBJ1-1; D gene unclear. The V gene's germline CDR1 is KGHSH and CDR2 LQKENI. The CDR3 contains 18 residues. With 1 base removed from V and 0 bases from J, the gap between germline ends came to 18 bases. The DNA for the CDR3 is TGTGCCAGCTCACCACGTTTGACCACTTACAGCCTGAACACTGAAGCTTTCTTT. This gives the protein CASSPRLTTYSLNTEAFF. Full variable domain (rest looked up from reference TRBV18 and TRBJ1-1): NAGVMQNPRHLVRRRGQEARLRCSPMKGHSHVYWYRQLPEEGLKFMVYLQKENIIDESGMPKERFSAEFPKEGPSILRIQQVVRGDSAAYFCASSPRLTTYSLNTEAFFGQGTRLTVV.